This is a list of T cell receptor beta chains from one sample in a study of blood T cell repertoires in COVID-19. Using immunoSEQ multiplex PCR, the repertoire was profiled, and TCRdb retains in-frame clones only, with some absent. The repertoire holds about 76,000 clones, with around 85% as singletons. Sequenced sample: peripheral blood. The source is a man younger than 40 with acute or convalescent COVID-19. Both conserved end residues are part of each CDR3. The D gene is left open where the match is weak. A clone size is listed for some rows: how often the clone was seen (once, few, many), or a class if it is expanded.

once,.,TRBV28,TRBJ2-5,CASSPPYGNGETQYF,TGTGCCAGCAGTCCCCCCTATGGCAACGGGGAGACCCAGTACTTC
.,TRBD1,TRBV28,TRBJ1-6,CASSPGQGRGLNSPLHF,TGTGCCAGCAGCCCCGGACAGGGGAGAGGGCTGAATTCACCCCTCCACTTT
few,.,TRBV7-2,TRBJ2-7,CASSTEWTAAYEQYF,TGTGCCAGCAGCACCGAGTGGACAGCAGCCTACGAGCAGTACTTC
.,TRBD2,TRBV4-3,TRBJ2-2,CASSQDIVASGSTNTGELFF,TGCGCCAGCAGCCAAGATATCGTCGCTAGCGGGAGTACCAACACCGGGGAGCTGTTTTTT
.,TRBD1,TRBV5-4,TRBJ1-1,CASSLKTGVEYAFF,TGTGCCAGCAGCTTAAAAACAGGGGTTGAGTATGCTTTCTTT
.,TRBD2,TRBV5-4,TRBJ2-3,CASSSAVVAGSGFPDTQYF,TGTGCCAGCAGCTCGGCAGTGGTAGCGGGATCGGGATTTCCAGATACGCAGTATTTT
.,TRBD1,TRBV9,TRBJ1-1,CASSAPRGEAFF,TGTGCCAGCAGCGCCCCCAGGGGGGAAGCTTTCTTT
.,TRBD2,TRBV6-4,TRBJ2-1,CASSDQLAGDYNEQFF,TGTGCCAGCAGTGACCAACTAGCGGGAGACTACAATGAGCAGTTCTTC
.,TRBD1,TRBV19,TRBJ2-5,CASRPLGGHTETQYF,TGTGCCAGTAGACCCCTAGGGGGCCATACGGAGACCCAGTACTTC
.,.,TRBV7-2,TRBJ1-1,CASSLALGWTTEAFF,TGTGCCAGCAGCTTAGCGCTTGGGTGGACTACTGAAGCTTTCTTT
.,TRBD1,TRBV28,TRBJ2-2,CASRGTGNTGELFF,TGTGCCAGCAGGGGGACAGGGAACACCGGGGAGCTGTTTTTT
.,TRBD2,TRBV10-3,TRBJ2-1,CAISSSGNEQFF,TGTGCCATCAGTTCTAGCGGCAATGAGCAGTTCTTC
.,TRBD1,TRBV5-4,TRBJ1-6,CASSFLGQGFSSYNSPLHF,TGTGCCAGCAGCTTTTTGGGACAGGGCTTCAGCTCCTATAATTCACCCCTCCACTTT
.,TRBD1,TRBV11-2,TRBJ2-1,CASRTPGRGRGEQFF,TGTGCCAGCAGGACCCCGGGCAGGGGGCGAGGTGAGCAGTTCTTC
few,.,TRBV12-5,TRBJ1-5,CASAPDSYSNQPQHF,TGTGCTAGTGCCCCAGACAGCTATAGCAATCAGCCCCAGCATTTT
.,.,TRBV6-1,TRBJ1-6,CASSDLGRVVNF,TGTGCCAGCAGTGACCTAGGCAGGGTGGTGAATTTT
.,.,TRBV6-5,TRBJ2-3,CASSYQGEADTQYF,TGTGCCAGCAGTTACCAGGGTGAGGCAGATACGCAGTATTTT
.,TRBD2,TRBV19,TRBJ2-2,CASMASGRIGELFF,TGTGCCAGTATGGCTAGCGGGAGAATCGGGGAGCTGTTTTTT
.,TRBD2,TRBV27,TRBJ2-2,CASSLIAGVTGELFF,TGTGCCAGCAGTTTAATAGCGGGAGTAACCGGGGAGCTGTTTTTT
.,.,TRBV4-1,TRBJ2-2,CASSQAPLALTRELFF,TGCGCCAGCAGCCAAGCACCACTAGCCCTAACCCGGGAGCTGTTTTTT
few,.,TRBV28,TRBJ2-7,CASSPGTRYEQYF,TGTGCCAGCAGTCCAGGTACGAGATACGAGCAGTACTTC
.,TRBD1,TRBV4-1,TRBJ2-5,CASSQGRQGSQETQYF,TGCGCCAGCAGCCAAGGCCGACAGGGATCCCAAGAGACCCAGTACTTC
.,.,TRBV28,TRBJ1-3,CATMVFGAGNTIYF,TGTGCCACCATGGTTTTCGGGGCTGGAAACACCATATATTTT
.,.,TRBV4-3,TRBJ2-3,CASSQGGLKDTQYF,TGCGCCAGCAGCCAAGGAGGGCTAAAAGATACGCAGTATTTT
.,TRBD2,TRBV11-2,TRBJ2-1,CASSFGGRASNEQFF,TGTGCCAGCAGCTTCGGGGGGAGGGCATCGAATGAGCAGTTCTTC
.,TRBD2,TRBV15,TRBJ2-3,CATSPWTGGSTDTQYF,TGTGCCACCAGCCCTTGGACGGGGGGAAGCACAGATACGCAGTATTTT
.,.,TRBV7-8,TRBJ2-7,CASSAYSSEQYF,TGTGCCAGCAGCGCCTACAGTTCCGAGCAGTACTTC
.,.,TRBV9,TRBJ2-1,CASSTRPAGAAYNEQFF,TGTGCCAGCAGCACCCGACCTGCGGGTGCGGCCTACAATGAGCAGTTCTTC
.,.,TRBV9,TRBJ1-2,CASSPQTSGVGYTF,TGTGCCAGCAGCCCTCAGACTTCGGGGGTAGGCTACACCTTC
.,.,TRBV6-2/TRBV6-3,TRBJ2-3,CASSPRTPPSTDTQYF,TGTGCCAGCAGCCCTCGGACTCCGCCGAGCACAGATACGCAGTATTTT
.,TRBD2,TRBV4-1,TRBJ2-4,CASSPERTSVLAKNIQYF,TGCGCCAGCAGCCCAGAGAGGACTAGCGTCTTAGCCAAAAACATTCAGTACTTC
.,TRBD1,TRBV11-2,TRBJ2-7,CASSVDRAYEQYF,TGTGCCAGCAGCGTGGACAGGGCCTACGAGCAGTACTTC
.,.,TRBV11-2,TRBJ2-7,CASRPIGQSYEQYF,TGTGCCAGCAGACCTATCGGACAGTCCTACGAGCAGTACTTC
.,.,TRBV28,TRBJ1-5,CASSFTVNQPQHF,TGTGCCAGCAGTTTTACGGTTAATCAGCCCCAGCATTTT
.,TRBD1,TRBV4-1,TRBJ1-2,CASSPFTGTGIVGYTF,TGCGCCAGCAGCCCATTCACCGGGACAGGGATCGTCGGCTACACCTTC
.,TRBD1,TRBV30,TRBJ2-5,CAFGQGASISQETQYF,TGTGCCTTTGGACAGGGGGCGAGTATATCCCAAGAGACCCAGTACTTC
.,.,TRBV28,TRBJ1-1,CASSSSGETEAFF,TGTGCCAGCAGTTCCTCAGGGGAGACTGAAGCTTTCTTT
.,TRBD1,TRBV28,TRBJ2-7,CASRDLQGAVGEQYF,TGTGCCAGCAGGGACCTCCAGGGGGCGGTGGGAGAGCAGTACTTC
once,.,TRBV28,TRBJ2-1,CASSLLARNYNEQFF,TGTGCCAGCAGTTTACTAGCCAGGAATTACAATGAGCAGTTCTTC
.,TRBD1,TRBV19,TRBJ1-2,CASRRDRVYGYTF,TGTGCCAGTAGACGGGACAGGGTCTATGGCTACACCTTC
.,.,TRBV27,TRBJ2-1,CASSVSVEGGNEQFF,TGTGCCAGCAGTGTCTCGGTTGAAGGGGGCAATGAGCAGTTCTTC